The entry below gives a single TCR beta chain sequence along with its context. The sample comes from a study of T cell changes during pregnancy in multiple sclerosis. Germline CDR1 and CDR2: GTSNPN and SVGIG (reference sequence). V was clipped by 7 bases and J by 0 bases, with 16 bases between them. This CDR3 comprises 15 residues. The protocol was immunoSEQ multiplex PCR, while the TCRdb copy is restricted to in-frame clones and leaves out a portion. The sample lists 40,000 to 55,000 clones; approximately 90% were seen once. Material: CD8+ T cells from peripheral blood mononuclear cells, obtained in the second trimester of pregnancy. The chain carries TRBV30 and TRBJ1-3; D unclear. The source is a female donor with multiple sclerosis, enrolled in a pregnancy study. The DNA for the CDR3 is TGTGCCTCCGCTCCTCGGGTGAGCTCTGGAAACACCATATATTTT. It encodes CASAPRVSSGNTIYF.